Each of the 6 T cell receptor beta chains below was sequenced from the same sample in a study of T cell changes during pregnancy in multiple sclerosis. Profiling relied on immunoSEQ multiplex PCR, and the TCRdb table lists in-frame clones only, not all of them. The data contain approximately 50,000 clones, roughly 95% of them singletons. Sequenced material: CD4+ T cells from peripheral blood mononuclear cells, taken in the third trimester of pregnancy. These receptors were taken from a female donor with multiple sclerosis, enrolled in a pregnancy study.

This chain links TRBV6-6 with TRBJ1-2; 9 nucleotides agree with TRBD1. The ends lost 6 bases at V and 4 bases at J; junction bases unmatched: 6. Germline lookup yields CDR1 MNHNY and CDR2 SVGAGI (reference sequence). There are 14 residues in the CDR3. CDR3 residues: CASRVTTGGYGYTF. The CDR3 region has the DNA TGTGCCAGCAGGGTCACGACAGGGGGCTATGGCTACACCTTC.

The genes are TRBV12-1 and TRBJ1-6; the table's D call, TRBD1, has no DNA check behind it. TRBV12-1 is described as a pseudogene. The CDR3 covers 15 residues. The CDR3 sequence: CASLILTGEDSPLHF. The DNA of the CDR3 is TGTGCCAGCCTCATACTGACAGGGGAGGATTCACCCCTCCACTTT.

The chain recombines TRBV27 with TRBJ2-7, with TRBD2 matching 8 bases. The junction had 4 bases not matched to a gene; V was cut back by 3 bases and J by 0 bases. The CDR3 totals 15 residues. Germline CDR1 and CDR2: MNHEY and SMNVEV (reference sequence). The CDR3 coding sequence is TGTGCCAGCAGTTTGAGCGGGAGCAGCTCCTACGAGCAGTACTTC. Translating gives CASSLSGSSSYEQYF.

V and J are TRBV21-1 and TRBJ1-1; TRBD1, the table's D call, lacks a check against the DNA. TRBV21-1 is a pseudogene segment. The CDR3 is 22 residues long. The CDR3 loop reads CASSKEFRDRLRHKFRNTEAFF. The CDR3 nucleotides are TGTGCCAGCAGCAAAGAGTTCCGGGACAGGCTTCGCCATAAGTTCCGGAACACTGAAGCTTTCTTT.

This clone was counted between two and nine times. The rearrangement joins TRBV15 to TRBJ2-1, with TRBD2 as a possible D gene (6 bases). CDR3 length equals 15 residues. Germline CDR1 LNHNV, CDR2 YYDKDF (reference sequence). Trimming stripped 0 bases from V and 2 bases from J, with 8 bases between. The CDR3 spells CATSRDREAYNEQFF. CDR3 DNA: TGTGCCACCAGCAGAGATAGGGAGGCCTACAATGAGCAGTTCTTC.

The J gene is TRBJ1-5, the V gene TRBV5-6, with D perhaps matching TRBD1 (5 bases). Trimming cost V 1 base and J 7 bases, with 9 bases left between them. This CDR3 contains 13 residues. From germline, CDR1 is SGHDT and CDR2 YYEEEE. The CDR3 DNA reads TGTGCCAGCAGCTTGAGTAGGGGACAGCCCCAGCATTTT. The encoded protein is CASSLSRGQPQHF.